This T cell receptor (beta chain) is drawn from a study of cytomegalovirus exposure and HLA in healthy donors. The PCR ran on 60 Vbeta and 13 Jbeta primers. Produced via immunoSEQ multiplex PCR; TCRdb's table is partial and in-frame only. Found here are some 100,000 clones, 70% to 85% of them singletons; the top ten hold 2.1%. The CDR3 spans 16 residues. The J segment lost 4 bases and the V segment lost 3 bases, leaving 6 bases of the junction unmatched. CDR1 is MNHEY, CDR2 SMNVEV, per germline (reference sequence). Sample: PBMCs. The receptor was isolated from a man between 18 and 29 years old in good health and CMV-seronegative. This chain uses TRBV27 with TRBJ2-6, with 7 bases that match TRBD1. CDR3 bases: TGTGCCAGCAGTTTCTACAGGGGCTCCGGGGCCAACGTCCTGACTTTC. Its protein is CASSFYRGSGANVLTF.